The clone carrying this T cell receptor (beta chain) has just a few counts. These data come from a study of cytomegalovirus exposure and HLA in healthy donors. Primers: 60 Vbeta forward and 13 Jbeta reverse. Clones were read by immunoSEQ multiplex PCR, and TCRdb kept only the in-frame ones, dropping some. The data contain about 82,000 clones, 60% to 80% of them singletons. The receptor comes from a man aged 50-60 years in good health and CMV-seronegative. The source material was PBMCs.

CDR3 region: CASSFQGRANTEAFF. The CDR3 DNA reads as TGTGCCAGCAGTTTTCAGGGTAGAGCGAACACTGAAGCTTTCTTT. The rearrangement joins TRBV27 to TRBJ1-1; perhaps TRBD1 as D (5 bases). This CDR3 is 15 amino acids long. Trimming removed 3 bases at V and 1 base at J, with 12 bases between. Per germline, CDR1 MNHEY and CDR2 SMNVEV (reference sequence).